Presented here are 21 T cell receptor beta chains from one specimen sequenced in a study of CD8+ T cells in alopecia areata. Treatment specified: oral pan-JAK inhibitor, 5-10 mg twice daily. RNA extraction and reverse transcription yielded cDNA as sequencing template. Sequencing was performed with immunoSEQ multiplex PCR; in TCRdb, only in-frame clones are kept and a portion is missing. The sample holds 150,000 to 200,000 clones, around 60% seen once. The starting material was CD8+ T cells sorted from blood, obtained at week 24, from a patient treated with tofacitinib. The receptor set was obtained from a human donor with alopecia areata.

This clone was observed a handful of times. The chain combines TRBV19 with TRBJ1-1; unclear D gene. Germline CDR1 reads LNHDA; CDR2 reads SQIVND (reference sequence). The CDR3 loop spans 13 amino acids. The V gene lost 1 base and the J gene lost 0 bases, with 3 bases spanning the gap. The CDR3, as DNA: TGTGCCAGTAGTATAGTCATGAACACTGAAGCTTTCTTT. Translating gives CASSIVMNTEAFF.

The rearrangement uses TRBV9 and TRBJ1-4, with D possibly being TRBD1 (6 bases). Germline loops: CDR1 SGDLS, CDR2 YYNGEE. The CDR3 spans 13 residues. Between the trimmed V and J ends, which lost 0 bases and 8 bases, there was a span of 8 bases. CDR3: CASSVVGGEKLFF. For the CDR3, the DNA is TGTGCCAGCAGCGTAGTGGGGGGCGAAAAACTGTTTTTT. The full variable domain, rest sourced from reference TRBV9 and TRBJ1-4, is DSGVTQTPKHLITATGQRVTLRCSPRSGDLSVYWYQQSLDQGLQFLIQYYNGEERAKGNILERFSAQQFPDLHSELNLSSLELGDSALYFCASSVVGGEKLFFGSGTQLSVL.

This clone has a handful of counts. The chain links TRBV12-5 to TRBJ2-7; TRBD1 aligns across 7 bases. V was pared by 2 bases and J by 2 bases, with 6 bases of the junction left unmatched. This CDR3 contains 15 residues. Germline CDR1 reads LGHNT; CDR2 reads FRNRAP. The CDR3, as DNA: TGTGCTAGTGGTTTGACCGGGACAGCAGCCTACGAGCAGTACTTC. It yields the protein CASGLTGTAAYEQYF.

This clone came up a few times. CDR3 DNA: TGTGCCAGCAGCGGGATGAATGAGCAGTTCTTC. Translation: CASSGMNEQFF. The rearrangement uses TRBV7-9 and TRBJ2-1, with D unresolved. Between the trimmed V and J ends, which lost 5 bases and 7 bases, there was a span of 6 bases. This CDR3 comprises 11 residues. CDR1 SEHNR and CDR2 FQNEAQ come from the germline V gene (reference sequence).

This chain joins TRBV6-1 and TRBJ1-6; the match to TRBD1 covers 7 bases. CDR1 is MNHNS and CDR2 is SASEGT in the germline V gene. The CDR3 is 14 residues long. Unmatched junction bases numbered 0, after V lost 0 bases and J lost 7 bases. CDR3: CASSEAGGNSPLHF. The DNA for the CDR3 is TGTGCCAGCAGTGAAGCAGGGGGCAATTCACCCCTCCACTTT.

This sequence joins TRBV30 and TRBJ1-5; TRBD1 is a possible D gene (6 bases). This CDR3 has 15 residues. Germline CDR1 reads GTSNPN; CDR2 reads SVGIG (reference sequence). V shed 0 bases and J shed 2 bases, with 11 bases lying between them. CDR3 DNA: TGTGCCTGGAGTGTAAAACAGGGTGGCAATCAGCCCCAGCATTTT. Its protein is CAWSVKQGGNQPQHF.

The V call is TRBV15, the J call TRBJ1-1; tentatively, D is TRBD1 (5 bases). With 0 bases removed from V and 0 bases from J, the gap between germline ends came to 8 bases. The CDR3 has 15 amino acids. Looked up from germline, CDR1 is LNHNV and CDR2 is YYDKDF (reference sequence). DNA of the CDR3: TGTGCCACCAGCAGAGATCGGGGCATGAACACTGAAGCTTTCTTT. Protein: CATSRDRGMNTEAFF.

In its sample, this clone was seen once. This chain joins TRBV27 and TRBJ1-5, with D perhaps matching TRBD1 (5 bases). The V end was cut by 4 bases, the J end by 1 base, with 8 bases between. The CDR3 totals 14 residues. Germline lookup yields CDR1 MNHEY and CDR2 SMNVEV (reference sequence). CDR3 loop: CASSSGFSNQPQHF. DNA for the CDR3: TGTGCCAGCAGTTCAGGGTTCAGCAATCAGCCCCAGCATTTT.

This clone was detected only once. For the CDR3, the DNA is TGCGCCAGCAGCCACCTGGACAGGGGAAGTCAGCCCCAGCATTTT. This encodes CASSHLDRGSQPQHF. The chain carries TRBV4-1 and TRBJ1-5; TRBD1 aligns across 9 bases. The germline V gene has CDR1 MGHRA and CDR2 YSYEKL. Unmatched junction bases numbered 6, after V lost 3 bases and J lost 6 bases. The CDR3 extends over 15 amino acids.

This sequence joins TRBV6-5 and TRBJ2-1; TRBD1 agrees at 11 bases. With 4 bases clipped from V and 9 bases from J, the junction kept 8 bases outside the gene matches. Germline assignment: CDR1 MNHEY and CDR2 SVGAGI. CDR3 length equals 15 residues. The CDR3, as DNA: TGTGCCAGCAGTTCCCGAGTGGACAGGGGGCCTGAGCAGTTCTTC. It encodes CASSSRVDRGPEQFF.

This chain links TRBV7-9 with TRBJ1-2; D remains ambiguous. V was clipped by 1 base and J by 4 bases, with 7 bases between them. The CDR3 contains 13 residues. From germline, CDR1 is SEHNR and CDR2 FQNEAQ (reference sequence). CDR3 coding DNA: TGTGCCAGCAGCTTAGGGGTTGGCTATGGCTACACCTTC. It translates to CASSLGVGYGYTF.

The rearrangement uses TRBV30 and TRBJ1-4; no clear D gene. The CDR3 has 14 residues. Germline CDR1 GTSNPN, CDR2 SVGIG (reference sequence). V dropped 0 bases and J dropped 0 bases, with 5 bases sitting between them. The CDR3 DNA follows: TGTGCCTGGAGTGTACCCACAACTAATGAAAAACTGTTTTTT. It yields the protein CAWSVPTTNEKLFF.

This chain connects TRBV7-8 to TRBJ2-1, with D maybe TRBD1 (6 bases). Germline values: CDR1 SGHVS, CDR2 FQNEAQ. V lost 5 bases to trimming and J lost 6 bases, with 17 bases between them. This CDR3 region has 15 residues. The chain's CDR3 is CASSRTYRVGNEQFF. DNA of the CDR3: TGTGCCAGCAGCCGTACTTACAGGGTAGGCAATGAGCAGTTCTTC.

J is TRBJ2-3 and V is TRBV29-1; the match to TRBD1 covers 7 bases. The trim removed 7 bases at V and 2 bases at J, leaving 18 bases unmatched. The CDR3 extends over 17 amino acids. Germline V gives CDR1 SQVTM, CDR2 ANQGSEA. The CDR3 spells CSALEGAGFTYTDTQYF. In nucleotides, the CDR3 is TGCAGCGCCCTAGAGGGGGCAGGGTTCACTTACACAGATACGCAGTATTTT.

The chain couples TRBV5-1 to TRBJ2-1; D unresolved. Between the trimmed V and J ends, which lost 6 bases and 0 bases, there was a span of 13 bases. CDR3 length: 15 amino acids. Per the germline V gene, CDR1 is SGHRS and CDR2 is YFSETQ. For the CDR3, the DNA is TGCGCCAGCACTTCGGACCGCAGCTCCTACAATGAGCAGTTCTTC. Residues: CASTSDRSSYNEQFF. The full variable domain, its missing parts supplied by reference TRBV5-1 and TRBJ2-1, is KAGVTQTPRYLIKTRGQQVTLSCSPISGHRSVSWYQQTPGQGLQFLFEYFSETQRNKGNFPGRFSGRQFSNSRSEMNVSTLELGDSALYLCASTSDRSSYNEQFFGPGTRLTVL.

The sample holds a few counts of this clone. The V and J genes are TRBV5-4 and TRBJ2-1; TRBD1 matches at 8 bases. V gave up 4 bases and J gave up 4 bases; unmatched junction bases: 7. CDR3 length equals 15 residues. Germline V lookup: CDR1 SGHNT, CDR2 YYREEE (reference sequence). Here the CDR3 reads CASSKQRTGYNEQFF. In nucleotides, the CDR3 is TGTGCCAGCAGCAAGCAACGGACAGGGTACAATGAGCAGTTCTTC.

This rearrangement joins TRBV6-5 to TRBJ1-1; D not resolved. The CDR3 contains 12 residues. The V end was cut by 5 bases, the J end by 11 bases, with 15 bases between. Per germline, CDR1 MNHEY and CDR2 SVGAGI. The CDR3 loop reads CASSEKGRKAFF. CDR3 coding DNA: TGTGCCAGCAGTGAAAAAGGGAGAAAGGCTTTCTTT.

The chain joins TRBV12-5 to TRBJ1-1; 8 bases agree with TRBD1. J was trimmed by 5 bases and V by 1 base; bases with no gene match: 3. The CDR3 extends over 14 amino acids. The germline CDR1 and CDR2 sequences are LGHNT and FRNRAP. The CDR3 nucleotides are TGTGCTAGTGGTTTGGGGACAGGGACGACTGAAGCTTTCTTT. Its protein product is CASGLGTGTTEAFF.

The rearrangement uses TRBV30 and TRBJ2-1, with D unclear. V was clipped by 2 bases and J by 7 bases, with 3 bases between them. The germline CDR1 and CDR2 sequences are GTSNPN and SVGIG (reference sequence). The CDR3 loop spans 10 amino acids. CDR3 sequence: CAWSRNEQFF. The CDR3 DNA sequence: TGTGCCTGGAGTAGGAATGAGCAGTTCTTC. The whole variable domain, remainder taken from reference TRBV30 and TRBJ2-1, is SQTIHQWPATLVQPVGSPLSLECTVEGTSNPNLYWYRQAAGRGLQLLFYSVGIGQISSEVPQNLSASRPQDRQFILSSKKLLLSDSGFYLCAWSRNEQFFGPGTRLTVL.

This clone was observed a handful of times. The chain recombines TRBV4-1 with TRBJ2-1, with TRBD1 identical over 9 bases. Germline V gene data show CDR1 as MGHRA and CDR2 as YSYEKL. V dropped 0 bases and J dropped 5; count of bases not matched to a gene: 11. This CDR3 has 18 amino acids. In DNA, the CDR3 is TGCGCCAGCAGCCAAGAGGGACAGGGAAACTACAGGGACAATGAGCAGTTCTTC. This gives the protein CASSQEGQGNYRDNEQFF.

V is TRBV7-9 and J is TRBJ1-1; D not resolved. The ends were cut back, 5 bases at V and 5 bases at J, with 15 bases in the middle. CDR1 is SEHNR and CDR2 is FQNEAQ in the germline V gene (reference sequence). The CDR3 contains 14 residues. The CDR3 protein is CASSDGSRGTEAFF. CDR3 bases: TGTGCCAGCAGCGACGGGAGCCGGGGTACTGAAGCTTTCTTT.